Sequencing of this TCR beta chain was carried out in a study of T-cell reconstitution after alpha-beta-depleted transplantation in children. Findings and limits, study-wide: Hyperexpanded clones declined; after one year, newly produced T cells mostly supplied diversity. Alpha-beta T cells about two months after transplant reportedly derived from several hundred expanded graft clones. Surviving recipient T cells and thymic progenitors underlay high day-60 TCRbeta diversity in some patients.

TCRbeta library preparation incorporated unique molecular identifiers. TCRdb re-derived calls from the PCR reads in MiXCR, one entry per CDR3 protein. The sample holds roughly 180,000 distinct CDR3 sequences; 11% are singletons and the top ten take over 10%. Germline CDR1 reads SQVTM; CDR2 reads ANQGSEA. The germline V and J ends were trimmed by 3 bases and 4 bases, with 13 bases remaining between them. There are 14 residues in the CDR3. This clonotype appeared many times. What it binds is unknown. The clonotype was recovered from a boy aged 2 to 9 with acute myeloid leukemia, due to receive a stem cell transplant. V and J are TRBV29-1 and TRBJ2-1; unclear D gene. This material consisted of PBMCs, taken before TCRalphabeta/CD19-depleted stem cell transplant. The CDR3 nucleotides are TGCAGCGTTGACCCCCTTAAGGATTACAATGAGCAGTTCTTC. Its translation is CSVDPLKDYNEQFF.